The 3 T cell receptor beta chains below all came from one sample that was sequenced in a study of cytomegalovirus exposure and HLA in healthy donors. The study ran its PCR with 60 Vbeta and 13 Jbeta primers. Repertoires were generated with immunoSEQ multiplex PCR, while TCRdb's copy carries only in-frame clones and drops some. Seen here are about 130,000 clones, under 80% observed once, and the top ten hold 3% to 4.5%. The sequenced sample consisted of PBMCs. These receptors came from a man aged 35-49 years in good health and CMV-seropositive.

The genes are TRBV2 and TRBJ2-1; 7 bases are a match to TRBD2. V dropped 6 bases and J dropped 7; count of bases not matched to a gene: 15. CDR3 length equals 16 residues. Looked up from germline, CDR1 is SNHLY and CDR2 is FYNNEI. The DNA for the CDR3 is TGTGCCAGCAGGGGGTCGGGAGGCTGGAATGATAATGAGCAGTTCTTC. It is translated as CASRGSGGWNDNEQFF.

V usage is TRBV29-1 and J usage is TRBJ1-2, with 9 bases that match TRBD1. V lost 1 base to trimming and J lost 1 base; unmatched junction nucleotides: 7. Germline values: CDR1 SQVTM, CDR2 ANQGSEA. The CDR3 runs 16 residues. The CDR3 nucleotides read TGCAGCGTTGAAGGGGGAAACAGGGGGCATAACTATGGCTACACCTTC. This gives the protein CSVEGGNRGHNYGYTF. Full variable domain (rest looked up from reference TRBV29-1 and TRBJ1-2): SAVISQKPSRDICQRGTSLTIQCQVDSQVTMMFWYRQQPGQSLTLIATANQGSEATYESGFVIDKFPISRPNLTFSTLTVSNMSPEDSSIYLCSVEGGNRGHNYGYTFGSGTRLTVV.

This sequence joins TRBV19 and TRBJ2-7; D perhaps matches TRBD1 (6 bases). Trimming pared 10 bases from V and 2 bases from J, leaving 15 bases between. The CDR3 is 13 residues long. CDR1 and CDR2 from the germline V gene are LNHDA and SQIVND (reference sequence). The CDR3 is CATSGAGPYEQYF. The CDR3 DNA is TGTGCCACCTCAGGGGCAGGGCCCTACGAGCAGTACTTC.